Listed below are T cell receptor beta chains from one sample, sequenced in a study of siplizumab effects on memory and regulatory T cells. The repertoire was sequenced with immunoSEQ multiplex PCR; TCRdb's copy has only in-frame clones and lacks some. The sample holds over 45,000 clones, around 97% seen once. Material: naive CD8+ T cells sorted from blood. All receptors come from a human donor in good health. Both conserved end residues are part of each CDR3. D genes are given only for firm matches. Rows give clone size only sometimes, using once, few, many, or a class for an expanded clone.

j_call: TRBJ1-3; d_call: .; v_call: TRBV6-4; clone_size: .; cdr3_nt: TGTGCCAGCAGTGACCCCGGCGGACACCAGGACTCTGGAAACACCATATATTTT; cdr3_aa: CASSDPGGHQDSGNTIYF
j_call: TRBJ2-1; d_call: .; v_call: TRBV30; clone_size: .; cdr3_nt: TGTGCCTGGAGTGTCGCGCACAATGAGCAGTTCTTC; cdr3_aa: CAWSVAHNEQFF
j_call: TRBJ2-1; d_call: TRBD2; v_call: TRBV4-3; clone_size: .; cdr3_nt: TGCGCCAGCAGCCATAAGATTACCTTAGCGGGAGAGGGCAATGAGCAGTTCTTC; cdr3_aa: CASSHKITLAGEGNEQFF
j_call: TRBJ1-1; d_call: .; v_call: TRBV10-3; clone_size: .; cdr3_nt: TGTGCCATCAGTGAGTCCCTACAGGGAAATGAAGCTTTCTTT; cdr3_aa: CAISESLQGNEAFF
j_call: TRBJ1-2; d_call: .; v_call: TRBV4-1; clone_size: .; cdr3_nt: TGCGCCAGCAGCCAAGTGGGCGGGGCTGGCTACACCTTC; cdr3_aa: CASSQVGGAGYTF
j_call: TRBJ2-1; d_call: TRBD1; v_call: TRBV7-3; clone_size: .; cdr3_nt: TGTGCCAGCAGCGAACAGGGGAATGAGCAGTTCTTC; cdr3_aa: CASSEQGNEQFF
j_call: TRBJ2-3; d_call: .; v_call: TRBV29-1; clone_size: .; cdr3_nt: TGCAGCGTTCACACGCCCCGCGGGGTTGGCACAGATACGCAGTATTTT; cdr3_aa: CSVHTPRGVGTDTQYF
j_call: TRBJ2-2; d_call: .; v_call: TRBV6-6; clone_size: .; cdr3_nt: TGTGCCAGCAGTTACTCAGGGGGCGGGGAGCTGTTTTTT; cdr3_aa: CASSYSGGGELFF
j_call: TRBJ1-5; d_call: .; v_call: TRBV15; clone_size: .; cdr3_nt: TGTGCCACCAGCAGAGACCGGGTCGAAGAGTTAAGCAATCAGCCCCAGCATTTT; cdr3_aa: CATSRDRVEELSNQPQHF
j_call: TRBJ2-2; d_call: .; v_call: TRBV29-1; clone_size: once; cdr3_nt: TGCAGCGTTGAAGGGTTCGGGGAGCTGTTTTTT; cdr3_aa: CSVEGFGELFF
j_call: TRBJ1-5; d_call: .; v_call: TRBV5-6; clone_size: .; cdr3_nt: TGTGCCAGCAGTAGTTACAGTGAGCCCCAGCATTTT; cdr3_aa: CASSSYSEPQHF
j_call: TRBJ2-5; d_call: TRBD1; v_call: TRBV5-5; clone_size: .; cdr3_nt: TGTGCCAGCAGCTTGTGGGACAGGGATGGTGAGACCCAGTACTTC; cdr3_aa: CASSLWDRDGETQYF
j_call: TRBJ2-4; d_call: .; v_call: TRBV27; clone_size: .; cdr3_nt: TGTGCCAGCAGTTATGACCAGGGAACCAAAAACATTCAGTACTTC; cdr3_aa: CASSYDQGTKNIQYF
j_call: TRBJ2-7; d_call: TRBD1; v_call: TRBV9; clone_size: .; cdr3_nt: TGTGCCAGCAACAGGGGCGAAGACGAGCAGTACTTC; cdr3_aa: CASNRGEDEQYF
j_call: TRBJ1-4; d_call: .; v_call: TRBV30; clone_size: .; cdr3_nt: TGTGCCTGGAGTCCGGACAGCAAGAATGAAAAACTGTTTTTT; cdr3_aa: CAWSPDSKNEKLFF
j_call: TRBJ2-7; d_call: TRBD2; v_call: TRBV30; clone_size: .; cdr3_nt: TGTGCCTGGAGTGTAAGCGGGAGGTACGACCTCTACGAGCAGTACTTC; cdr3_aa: CAWSVSGRYDLYEQYF
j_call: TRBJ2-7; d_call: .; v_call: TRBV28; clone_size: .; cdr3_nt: TGTGCCAGCACTGATAGTGGCGAGCAGTACTTC; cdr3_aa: CASTDSGEQYF
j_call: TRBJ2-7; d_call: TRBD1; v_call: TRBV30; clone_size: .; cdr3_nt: TGTGCCTGGAGCAGGGGACAGGGGGCTGTCTACGAGCAGTACTTC; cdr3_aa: CAWSRGQGAVYEQYF
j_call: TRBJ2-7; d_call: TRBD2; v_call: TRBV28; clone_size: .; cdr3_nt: TGTGCCAGCAGTTTATCTAGCGGGAGGGCTCACGAGCAGTACTTC; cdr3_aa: CASSLSSGRAHEQYF
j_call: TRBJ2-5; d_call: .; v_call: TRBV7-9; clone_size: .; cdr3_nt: TGTGCCAGCAGCTTAGCGGGGTACTGGGAGACCCAGTACTTC; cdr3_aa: CASSLAGYWETQYF
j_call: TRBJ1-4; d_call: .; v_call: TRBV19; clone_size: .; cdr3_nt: TGTGCCAGTAGAGATACAGGAGCCTCTAATGAAAAACTGTTTTTT; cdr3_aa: CASRDTGASNEKLFF
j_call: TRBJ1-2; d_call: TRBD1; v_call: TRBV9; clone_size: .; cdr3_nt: TGTGCCAGCAGCTTCGACAGGGGTCCGGATAGTGGCTACACCTTC; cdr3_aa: CASSFDRGPDSGYTF
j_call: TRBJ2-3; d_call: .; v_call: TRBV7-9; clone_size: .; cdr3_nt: TGTGCCAGCAGCTTAGGACGGCGGGATAGCACAGATACGCAGTATTTT; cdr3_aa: CASSLGRRDSTDTQYF
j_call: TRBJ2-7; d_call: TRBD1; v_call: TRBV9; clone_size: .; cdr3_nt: TGTGCCAGCAGCGTAGGTGGGGACAGTTCCTACGAGCAGTACTTC; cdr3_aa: CASSVGGDSSYEQYF
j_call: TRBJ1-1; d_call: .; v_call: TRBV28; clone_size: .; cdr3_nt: TGTGCCAGCAGCCGTCGTGAGGGTATCACTGAAGCTTTCTTT; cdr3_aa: CASSRREGITEAFF
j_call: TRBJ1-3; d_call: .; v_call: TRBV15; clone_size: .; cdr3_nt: TGTGCCACCAGCACCACCTTTTCTTACTCTGGAAACACCATATATTTT; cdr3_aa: CATSTTFSYSGNTIYF
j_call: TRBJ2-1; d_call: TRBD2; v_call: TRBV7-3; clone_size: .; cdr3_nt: TGTGCCAGCACCCAGGGAGCGGGAGGCAATGAGCAGTTCTTC; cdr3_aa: CASTQGAGGNEQFF
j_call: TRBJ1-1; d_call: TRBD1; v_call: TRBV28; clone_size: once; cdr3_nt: TGTGCCAGCAGCCCCTCGACAGGGATGAACACTGAAGCTTTCTTT; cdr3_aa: CASSPSTGMNTEAFF
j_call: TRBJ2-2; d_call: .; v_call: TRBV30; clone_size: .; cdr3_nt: TGTGCCTGGAGTACGGGCGGGATGTCCGGGGAGCTGTTTTTT; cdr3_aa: CAWSTGGMSGELFF
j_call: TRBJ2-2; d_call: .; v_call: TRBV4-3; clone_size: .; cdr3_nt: TGCGCCAGCAGGGCTAGCACCGGGGAGCTGTTTTTT; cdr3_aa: CASRASTGELFF
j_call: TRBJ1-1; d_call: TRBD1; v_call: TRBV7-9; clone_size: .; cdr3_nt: TGTGCCAGCAGGGCCAGGGGGCTGGGGAACACTGAAGCTTTCTTT; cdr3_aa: CASRARGLGNTEAFF
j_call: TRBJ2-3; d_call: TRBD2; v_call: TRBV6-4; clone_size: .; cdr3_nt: TGTGCCAGCAGTGCGGCCGGGACTAGCGGGAGTGGTACGCAGTATTTT; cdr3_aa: CASSAAGTSGSGTQYF